The 29 T cell receptor beta chains below come from one sample, sequenced in a study of early T cells in non-severe SARS-CoV-2 infection (dated by TCRdb to the early 2020s). The library relied on 5' RACE. The reads were generated on a NextSeq 500. TCRdb's own reprocessing of the public reads used fastp at Q25 and MiXCR and kept productive beta chains. CDR3 protein duplicates are merged, each entry listing the most common genes and DNA. The sample table records 50,000 to 60,000 distinct CDR3 sequences; around 6.6% of these occur just once. The top ten clonotypes cover more than 5% of the sample. This material consisted of whole blood, taken at baseline. These receptor sequences come from an adult who was a healthcare worker with PCR-confirmed SARS-CoV-2 infection or an uninfected control (not recorded which).

The table lists this clonotype with many counts. This chain joins TRBV15 and TRBJ2-3; no clear D gene. Germline values: CDR1 LNHNV, CDR2 YYDKDF (reference sequence). Trimming cost V 3 bases and J 2 bases, with 3 bases left between them. CDR3 size: 12 residues. The CDR3 region is CATSRDTDTQYF. Here the CDR3 DNA reads TGTGCCACCAGCAGGGACACAGATACGCAGTATTTT.

This clonotype was seen at least ten times. The chain recombines TRBV15 with TRBJ1-1, with D perhaps matching TRBD1 (5 bases). CDR3 length: 13 amino acids. The V and J ends lost 6 bases and 5 bases respectively, with 13 bases between them. Germline V gene sequence: CDR1 LNHNV, CDR2 YYDKDF (reference sequence). CDR3 in amino acids: CATRHPGKTEAFF. The CDR3 nucleotides read TGTGCCACCAGGCACCCAGGGAAGACTGAAGCTTTCTTT. Supplemented by reference TRBV15 and TRBJ1-1, the full variable domain reads DAMVIQNPRYQVTQFGKPVTLSCSQTLNHNVMYWYQQKSSQAPKLLFHYYDKDFNNEADTPDNFQSRRPNTSFCFLDIRSPGLGDTAMYLCATRHPGKTEAFFGQGTRLTVV.

This clonotype has a count of ten or more. The rearrangement uses TRBV20-1 and TRBJ1-3; 9 nucleotides align to TRBD1. CDR3 size: 18 residues. Germline CDR1 reads DFQATT; CDR2 reads SNEGSKA (reference sequence). Losses at the gene ends were 0 bases for V and 0 bases for J; bases not matched to a gene: 9. CDR3 region: CSARESGQGKSSGNTIYF. Written as DNA, the CDR3 is TGCAGTGCTAGAGAATCTGGACAGGGGAAGTCCTCTGGAAACACCATATATTTT.

In its sample, this clonotype was seen many times. This sequence joins TRBV7-9 and TRBJ1-1; 7 nucleotides align to TRBD1. Germline lookup yields CDR1 SEHNR and CDR2 FQNEAQ (reference sequence). The CDR3 has 14 residues. The V and J ends lost 4 bases and 2 bases, in that order; junction bases with no gene match: 4. The CDR3 loop reads CASSSTGSNTEAFF. DNA of the CDR3: TGTGCCAGCAGCTCGACAGGGTCTAACACTGAAGCTTTCTTT.

This clonotype was observed a few times. The chain joins TRBV7-6 to TRBJ1-1; 10 bases line up with TRBD1. V was clipped by 5 bases and J by 0 bases; unmatched bases: 18. This CDR3 is built from 20 residues. Germline V lookup: CDR1 SGHVS, CDR2 FNYEAQ. The CDR3 region has the DNA TGTGCCAGCAGCACAGCGATTACTCCGGGACAGGGGATCATGAACACTGAAGCTTTCTTT. Encoded protein: CASSTAITPGQGIMNTEAFF.

In its sample, this clonotype was seen many times. The rearrangement uses TRBV11-2 and TRBJ1-4; TRBD1 aligns across 12 bases. CDR1 is SGHAT, CDR2 FQNNGV, per germline. After removal of 5 bases from V and 11 bases from J, the junction contained 6 bases not matched to a gene. This CDR3 region has 14 residues. DNA of the CDR3: TGTGCCAGCAGCCGGGGACAGGGGGCGCGGAAACTGTTTTTT. Protein: CASSRGQGARKLFF.

The chain combines TRBV10-3 with TRBJ2-3; D is possibly TRBD1 or TRBD2 (6 bases each). The length of the CDR3 is 18 residues. Looked up from germline, CDR1 is ENHRY and CDR2 is SYGVKD. Trimming stripped 3 bases from V and 1 base from J, with 20 bases between. The CDR3 DNA follows: TGTGCCATCAGTGAACGCCATGATTCGGGGGCTGGCACAGATACGCAGTATTTT. This translates into CAISERHDSGAGTDTQYF.

This clonotype was picked up many times. The V call is TRBV28, the J call TRBJ2-5, with TRBD2 identical over 12 bases. The CDR3 extends over 15 amino acids. CDR1 is MDHEN and CDR2 is SYDVKM in the germline V gene. J was trimmed by 5 bases and V by 4 bases; bases with no gene match: 5. This CDR3 reads CASSSLAGGPETQYF. CDR3 coding DNA: TGTGCCAGCAGTTCGCTAGCGGGGGGGCCTGAGACCCAGTACTTC.

J is TRBJ2-1 and V is TRBV29-1; weak D call: TRBD1 (6 bases). Germline V gives CDR1 SQVTM, CDR2 ANQGSEA. The CDR3 loop spans 14 amino acids. With 6 bases removed from V and 3 bases from J, the gap between germline ends came to 15 bases. The CDR3 DNA reads TGCAGCGTGCCCCGGACAGCTATCTACAATGAGCAGTTCTTC. As protein: CSVPRTAIYNEQFF.

This clonotype was observed a few times. The V gene is TRBV5-6, the J gene TRBJ2-3; possible D gene TRBD2, 6 bases. The germline V and J ends were trimmed by 4 bases and 11 bases, with 20 bases remaining between them. The CDR3 is 14 residues long. CDR1 is SGHDT and CDR2 is YYEEEE in the germline V gene. For the CDR3, the DNA is TGTGCCAGCAGCCCGGGACTTGACCTTTCGGAGCAGTATTTT. It codes for CASSPGLDLSEQYF. Full variable domain (rest looked up from reference TRBV5-6 and TRBJ2-3): DAGVTQSPTHLIKTRGQQVTLRCSPKSGHDTVSWYQQALGQGPQFIFQYYEEEERQRGNFPDRFSGHQFPNYSSELNVNALLLGDSALYLCASSPGLDLSEQYFGPGTRLTVL.

The rearrangement joins TRBV12-3 or TRBV12-4 to TRBJ2-1; D gene uncertain. There are 13 residues in the CDR3. V lost 3 bases, J lost 7 bases, and 10 bases lay in between. The CDR3 DNA sequence: TGTGCCAGCAGTTTTAGGTCACATAATGAGCAGTTCTTC. Translated: CASSFRSHNEQFF.

This clonotype came up a few times. The chain recombines TRBV20-1 with TRBJ1-1, with TRBD1 identical over 7 bases. This CDR3 spans 14 amino acids. Losses at the gene ends were 3 bases for V and 5 bases for J; bases not matched to a gene: 9. Germline values: CDR1 DFQATT, CDR2 SNEGSKA (reference sequence). The CDR3 region has the DNA TGCAGTGCTAGTATACAGGGGAGGAGTACTGAAGCTTTCTTT. Translation gives CSASIQGRSTEAFF.

This clonotype was counted a few times. This rearrangement joins TRBV5-1 to TRBJ2-2; 7 positions match TRBD1. J was trimmed by 5 bases and V by 0 bases; bases with no gene match: 13. CDR3 length: 18 residues. Germline V CDR1 and CDR2: SGHRS, YFSETQ. DNA for the CDR3: TGCGCCAGCAGCTTGGCTCTACCCGGGACAGTGTCAACCGGGGAGCTGTTTTTT. Translating it yields CASSLALPGTVSTGELFF.

The V gene is TRBV30, the J gene TRBJ2-3; tentatively, D is TRBD1 (5 bases). Trimming took off 5 bases at V and 6 bases at J, with 15 bases between the two ends. The CDR3 runs 13 residues. Per germline, CDR1 GTSNPN and CDR2 SVGIG (reference sequence). The CDR3 sequence: CAWGARSPDTQYF. In DNA, the CDR3 is TGTGCCTGGGGGGCAAGATCACCGGATACGCAGTATTTT.

This clonotype appeared a few times. The V call is TRBV7-9, the J call TRBJ1-2; TRBD1 agrees at 10 bases. Germline V lookup: CDR1 SEHNR, CDR2 FQNEAQ (reference sequence). The CDR3 covers 15 residues. The V gene end was trimmed by 5 bases and the J gene end by 6 bases; junction bases not matched to a gene: 9. Here the CDR3 reads CASSPRRDRGHGYTF. CDR3 coding DNA: TGTGCCAGCAGCCCACGCCGGGACAGGGGACATGGCTACACCTTC.

This clonotype was counted at least ten times. Here the CDR3 DNA reads TGTGCCAGCAGCCCGGGGGGCTCCCTCTCTAATGAGCAGTTCTTC. Translating it yields CASSPGGSLSNEQFF. The rearrangement uses TRBV3-1 and TRBJ2-1, with D maybe TRBD2 (7 bases). The CDR3 has 15 amino acids. The germline V gene encodes CDR1 LGHDT and CDR2 YNNKEL (reference sequence). V gave up 4 bases and J gave up 7 bases, with 17 bases separating them.

This clonotype was observed a handful of times. For the CDR3, the DNA is TGCGCCAGCAGCCAAGGATTTCTAAGCGGCGGGACAGGGGGAGAAAAACTGTTTTTT. It codes for CASSQGFLSGGTGGEKLFF. The chain links TRBV4-3 to TRBJ1-4; 11 bases align to TRBD1. CDR1 is LGHNA and CDR2 is YSLEER in the germline V gene. This CDR3 comprises 19 residues. V trimming: 1 base; J trimming: 8 bases; junction bases outside the gene matches: 15.

This clonotype has ten or more counts. This chain joins TRBV7-9 and TRBJ2-1; 9 positions match TRBD1. The germline V gene has CDR1 SEHNR and CDR2 FQNEAQ (reference sequence). J gave up 6 bases and V 2 bases, and 5 bases lay outside the gene matches. The CDR3 spans 15 residues. DNA of the CDR3: TGTGCCAGCAGCTTAACCACAGGGGGCTTCAATGAGCAGTTCTTC. It specifies CASSLTTGGFNEQFF.

The gene calls are TRBV12-3 or TRBV12-4 and TRBJ1-1; no clear D. V dropped 6 bases and J dropped 5 bases, with 10 bases sitting between them. The CDR3 totals 12 residues. The CDR3 region has the DNA TGTGCCAGCAGGGACGGAGAGACTGAAGCTTTCTTT. As protein: CASRDGETEAFF.

This clonotype occurred a few times. V usage is TRBV5-1 and J usage is TRBJ2-3, with 8 positions matching TRBD1. Germline V gives CDR1 SGHRS, CDR2 YFSETQ. V gave up 2 bases and J gave up 3 bases; unmatched junction bases: 5. The CDR3 totals 15 residues. In DNA, the CDR3 is TGCGCCAGCAGCTTAGACAGGGGTGAGACAGATACGCAGTATTTT. This translates into CASSLDRGETDTQYF.

This clonotype was detected ten times or more. The chain couples TRBV5-1 to TRBJ2-3; D possibly corresponds to TRBD2 (6 bases). Germline CDR1 SGHRS, CDR2 YFSETQ. This CDR3 comprises 15 residues. The ends were cut back, 0 bases at V and 6 bases at J, with 14 bases in the middle. CDR3 sequence: CASSLGGGPQDTQYF. In DNA form, the CDR3 reads TGCGCCAGCAGCTTGGGCGGAGGGCCACAGGATACGCAGTATTTT.

This clonotype was seen many times. The V and J genes are TRBV20-1 and TRBJ2-1, with 9 positions matching TRBD2. The CDR3 contains 16 residues. The germline CDR1 and CDR2 sequences are DFQATT and SNEGSKA (reference sequence). V was pared by 6 bases and J by 2 bases, with 11 bases of the junction left unmatched. CDR3 sequence: CSATPGVAGAYNEQFF. CDR3 DNA: TGCAGTGCAACCCCTGGGGTAGCGGGGGCCTACAATGAGCAGTTCTTC.

This chain links TRBV27 with TRBJ1-1; a possible D gene is TRBD1 (6 bases). Germline V gene data show CDR1 as MNHEY and CDR2 as SMNVEV (reference sequence). The length of the CDR3 is 15 residues. V lost 5 bases, J lost 0 bases, and 13 bases lay in between. CDR3 in amino acids: CASSAADRMNTEAFF. In DNA form, the CDR3 reads TGTGCCAGCAGTGCAGCGGACAGAATGAACACTGAAGCTTTCTTT.

This clonotype was seen a handful of times. Written as DNA, the CDR3 is TGTGCCATCAGTACGGCGGGACAGGGGGGGACCAACACTGAAGCTTTCTTT. Translating gives CAISTAGQGGTNTEAFF. The chain joins TRBV10-3 to TRBJ1-1; 11 positions match TRBD1. The CDR3 length is 17 residues. Germline V gene lookup returns CDR1 ENHRY and CDR2 SYGVKD. V dropped 5 bases and J dropped 2; count of bases not matched to a gene: 10.

J is TRBJ1-5 and V is TRBV2; D not certain. The germline V gene encodes CDR1 SNHLY and CDR2 FYNNEI. V lost 8 bases to trimming and J lost 10 bases, with 12 bases between them. The CDR3 is made up of 11 amino acids. The DNA for the CDR3 is TGTGCCAGCGGAAGGAGTGACCCCCAGCATTTT. This gives the protein CASGRSDPQHF.

This clonotype has a handful of counts. The CDR3 here is CSAGNREEKLFF. CDR3 nucleotide sequence: TGCAGCGCCGGCAACAGGGAGGAAAAACTGTTTTTT. The chain carries TRBV29-1 and TRBJ1-4, with D possibly TRBD1 on 6 matching bases. CDR1 and CDR2 (germline): SQVTM, ANQGSEA. V was cut by 7 bases and J by 8 bases, with 14 bases left in between. This CDR3 comprises 12 residues.

Comment on this clonotype: A much larger clone sits a single nucleotide away, making a read error possible. This chain connects TRBV12-3 or TRBV12-4 to TRBJ1-2; D not resolved. The CDR3 has 12 residues. CDR3 DNA: TGTGCCAGCAGTCCGCATCGAGATGGCTACGCCTTC. Encoded protein: CASSPHRDGYAF.

This clonotype was recorded at least ten times. CDR3 bases: TGTGCCAGCAGCCAAGATTTAAGCTCTGGAAACACCATATATTTT. Its protein product is CASSQDLSSGNTIYF. V usage is TRBV3-1 and J usage is TRBJ1-3, with D unresolved. With 0 bases removed from V and 0 bases from J, the gap between germline ends came to 6 bases. The CDR3 sequence is 15 residues long. The V gene's germline CDR1 is LGHDT and CDR2 YNNKEL (reference sequence).

This clonotype was picked up many times. This rearrangement joins TRBV28 to TRBJ1-2; possible D gene TRBD1, 6 bases. V was clipped by 10 bases and J by 1 base, with 16 bases between them. The CDR3 has 14 residues. Germline V gene lookup returns CDR1 MDHEN and CDR2 SYDVKM. The CDR3 reads CATPSNRVNYGYTF. The CDR3 coding sequence is TGTGCCACCCCCTCGAACAGGGTTAACTATGGCTACACCTTC.